Detailed here is one TCR beta chain. Its antigen is not known. This specimen comes from a study of blood T cells in healthy people across ages. The germline V gene has CDR1 SEHNR and CDR2 FQNEAQ (reference sequence). The CDR3 has 16 residues. Primed by a sample-barcoded 5' primer and a J-beta primer mix, a second PCR proceeded for 7 to 11 cycles. TCRdb independently ran MiXCR on the 5' RACE reads; one entry per CDR3 protein. The sample lists approximately 800,000 distinct CDR3 sequences, around a quarter occurring once. Study-wide findings and caveats: Older age coincided with a roughly linear decline in TCR beta diversity per million T cells.

The same data also contributed to another study, on T cells of mothers and their children. As that study records: In this cohort, donors were three healthy Caucasian mothers plus their six children. RNA was extracted, and all of it went into cDNA synthesis at about 1.4 ug per 15 ul.

The J gene is TRBJ2-1, the V gene TRBV7-9; 9 bases are shared with TRBD2. The J call may be mistaken, given a closer DNA end match to TRBJ2-5. Sequences were obtained from blood. This clonotype originated in a boy aged 5-17 years in good health. The DNA of the CDR3 is TGTGCCAGCAGCGACACCGGAGCGGGGGGCAGGGAGACCCAGTACTTC. Its translation is CASSDTGAGGRETQYF.